This T cell receptor beta chain was documented in a study of T-cell reconstitution after alpha-beta-depleted transplantation in children. Unique molecular identifiers were used in preparing the TCRbeta library. TCRdb itself ran the PCR reads through MiXCR, one entry per CDR3 protein. The sample consists of about 980,000 distinct CDR3 sequences, about 29% of them appearing once. Germline-derived CDR1 and CDR2 are MNHNS and SASEGT. V lost 6 bases to trimming and J lost 4 bases, with 19 bases between them. The length of the CDR3 is 15 residues. The source was PBMCs, mostly from graft donor cells, collected 360 days after TCRalphabeta/CD19-depleted stem cell transplant. This rearrangement joins TRBV6-1 to TRBJ2-7; unclear D gene. The sequence came from a boy in the first two years of life who had a stem cell transplant for SCID, so the T cells may come from the graft donor. CDR3 nucleotides: TGTGCCAGCAGCCGTATAAGGAAGACTCTTTACGAGCAGTACTTC. Protein product: CASSRIRKTLYEQYF.